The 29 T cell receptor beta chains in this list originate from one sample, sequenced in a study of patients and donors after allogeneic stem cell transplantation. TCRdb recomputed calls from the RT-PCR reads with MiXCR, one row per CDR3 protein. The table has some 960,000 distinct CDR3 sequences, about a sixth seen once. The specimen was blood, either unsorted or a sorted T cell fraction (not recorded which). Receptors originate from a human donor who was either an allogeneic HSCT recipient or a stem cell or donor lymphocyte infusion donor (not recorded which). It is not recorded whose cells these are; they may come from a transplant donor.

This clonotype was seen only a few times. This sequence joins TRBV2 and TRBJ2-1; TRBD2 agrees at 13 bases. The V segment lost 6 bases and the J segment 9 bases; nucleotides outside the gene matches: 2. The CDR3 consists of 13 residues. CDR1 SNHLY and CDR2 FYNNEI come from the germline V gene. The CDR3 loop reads CASRGLAGIEQFF. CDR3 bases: TGTGCCAGCAGGGGACTAGCGGGAATTGAGCAGTTCTTC.

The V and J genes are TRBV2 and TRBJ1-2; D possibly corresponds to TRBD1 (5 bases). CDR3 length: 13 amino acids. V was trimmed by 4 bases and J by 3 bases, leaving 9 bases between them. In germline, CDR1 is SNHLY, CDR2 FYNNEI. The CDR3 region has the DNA TGTGCCAGCAGTGCTGACAGTCACTATGGCTACACCTTC. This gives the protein CASSADSHYGYTF.

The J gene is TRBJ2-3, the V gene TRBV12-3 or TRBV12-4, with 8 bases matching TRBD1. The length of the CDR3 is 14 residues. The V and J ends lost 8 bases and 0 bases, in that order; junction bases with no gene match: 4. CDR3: CASRDRRSTDTQYF. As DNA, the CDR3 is TGTGCCAGCCGGGACAGGCGGAGCACAGATACGCAGTATTTT.

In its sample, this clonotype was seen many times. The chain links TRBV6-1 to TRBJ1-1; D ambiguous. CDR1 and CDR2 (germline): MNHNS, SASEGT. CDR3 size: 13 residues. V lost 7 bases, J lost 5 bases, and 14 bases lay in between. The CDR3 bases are TGTGCCAGCATTATTAGCACGACGACTGAAGCTTTCTTT. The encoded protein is CASIISTTTEAFF.

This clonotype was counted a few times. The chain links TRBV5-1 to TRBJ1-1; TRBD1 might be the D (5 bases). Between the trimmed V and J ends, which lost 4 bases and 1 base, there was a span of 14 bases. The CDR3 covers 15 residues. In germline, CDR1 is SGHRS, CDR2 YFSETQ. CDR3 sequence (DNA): TGCGCCAGCAGCCCGTCGGGGGATAAGAACACTGAAGCTTTCTTT. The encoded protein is CASSPSGDKNTEAFF.

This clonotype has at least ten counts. In DNA form, the CDR3 reads TGCGCCAGCAGCCCGGGAACCACAGATACGCAGTATTTT. Encoded protein: CASSPGTTDTQYF. The chain links TRBV5-1 to TRBJ2-3; possible D gene TRBD2, 5 bases. This CDR3 is built from 13 residues. V lost 4 bases and J 2 bases, leaving 8 bases between the germline ends. Germline CDR1 SGHRS, CDR2 YFSETQ.

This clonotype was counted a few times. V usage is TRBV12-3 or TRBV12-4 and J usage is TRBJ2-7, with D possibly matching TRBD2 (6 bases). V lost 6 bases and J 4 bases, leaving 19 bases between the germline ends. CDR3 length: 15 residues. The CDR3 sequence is CASRVSGGAGYEQYF. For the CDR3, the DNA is TGTGCCAGCAGGGTTAGCGGAGGAGCCGGATACGAGCAGTACTTC.

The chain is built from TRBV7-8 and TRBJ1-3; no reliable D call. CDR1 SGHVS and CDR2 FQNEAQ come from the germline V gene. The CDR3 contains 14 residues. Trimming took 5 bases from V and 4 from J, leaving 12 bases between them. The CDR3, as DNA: TGTGCCAGCAGCCCTACTGAGCAAGGAAACACCATATATTTT. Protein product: CASSPTEQGNTIYF.

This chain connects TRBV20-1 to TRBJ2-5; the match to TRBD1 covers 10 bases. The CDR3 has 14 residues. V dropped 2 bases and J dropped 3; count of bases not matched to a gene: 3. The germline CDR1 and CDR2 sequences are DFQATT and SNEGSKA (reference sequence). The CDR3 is CSARSGTGEETQYF. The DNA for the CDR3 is TGCAGTGCTAGATCCGGGACAGGGGAAGAGACCCAGTACTTC.

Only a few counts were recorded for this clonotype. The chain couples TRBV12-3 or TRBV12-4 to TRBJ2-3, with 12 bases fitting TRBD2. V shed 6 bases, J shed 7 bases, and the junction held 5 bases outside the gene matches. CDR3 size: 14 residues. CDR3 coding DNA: TGTGCCAGCAGGTCCGGGACTAGCGGGCATACGCAGTATTTT. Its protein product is CASRSGTSGHTQYF.

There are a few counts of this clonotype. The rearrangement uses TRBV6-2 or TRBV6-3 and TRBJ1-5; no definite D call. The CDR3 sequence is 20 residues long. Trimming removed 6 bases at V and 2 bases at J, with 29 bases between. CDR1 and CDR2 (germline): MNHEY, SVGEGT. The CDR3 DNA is TGTGCCAGCAGACCCAATCCGATTCGAGGGTTGTTTTATGGCAATCAGCCCCAGCATTTT. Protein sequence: CASRPNPIRGLFYGNQPQHF.

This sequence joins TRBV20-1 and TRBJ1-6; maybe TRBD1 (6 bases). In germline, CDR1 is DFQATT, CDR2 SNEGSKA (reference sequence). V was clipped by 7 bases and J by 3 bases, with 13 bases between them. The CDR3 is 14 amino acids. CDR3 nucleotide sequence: TGCAGTGGCGGGATACAGGGCTATAATTCACCCCTCCACTTT. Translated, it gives CSGGIQGYNSPLHF.

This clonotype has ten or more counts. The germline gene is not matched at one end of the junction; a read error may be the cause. The CDR3 region has the DNA TGTGCTAGCAGCTCCGGGGGGGCCTCAGATACGCAGTATTTT. Translating it yields CASSSGGASDTQYF. The V gene is TRBV7-7, the J gene TRBJ2-3; TRBD2 aligns across 8 bases. Germline values: CDR1 SSHAT, CDR2 FNYEAQ (reference sequence). There are 14 residues in the CDR3.

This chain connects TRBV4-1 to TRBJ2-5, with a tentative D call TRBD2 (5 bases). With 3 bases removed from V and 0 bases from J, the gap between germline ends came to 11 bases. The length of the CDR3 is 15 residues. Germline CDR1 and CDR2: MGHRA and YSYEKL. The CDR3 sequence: CASSHRTRDQETQYF. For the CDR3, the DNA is TGCGCCAGCAGCCACAGAACTAGAGACCAAGAGACCCAGTACTTC.

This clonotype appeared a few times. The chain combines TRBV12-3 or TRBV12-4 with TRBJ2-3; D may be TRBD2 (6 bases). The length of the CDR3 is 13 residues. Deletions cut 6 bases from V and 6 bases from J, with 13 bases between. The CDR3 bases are TGTGCCAGCAGGGGCGGGAAGGCGGATACGCAGTATTTT. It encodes CASRGGKADTQYF.

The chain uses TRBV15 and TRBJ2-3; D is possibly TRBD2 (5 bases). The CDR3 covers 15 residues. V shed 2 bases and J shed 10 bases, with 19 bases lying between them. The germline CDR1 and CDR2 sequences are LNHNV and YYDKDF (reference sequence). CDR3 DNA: TGTGCCACCAGCAGACTCTTGGAGAAGAAGGAGGCGCAGTATTTT. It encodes CATSRLLEKKEAQYF.

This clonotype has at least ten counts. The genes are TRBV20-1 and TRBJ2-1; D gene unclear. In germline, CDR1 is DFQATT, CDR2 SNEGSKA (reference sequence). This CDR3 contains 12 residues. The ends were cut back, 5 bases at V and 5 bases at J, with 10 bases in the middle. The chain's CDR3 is CSASPSHNEQFF. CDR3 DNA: TGCAGTGCTTCCCCGAGCCACAATGAGCAGTTCTTC.

For the CDR3, the DNA is TGCAGTGCTAGAGCTTCGCGCGAGCAGTACTTC. Encoded protein: CSARASREQYF. The rearrangement joins TRBV20-1 to TRBJ2-7; the D is unclear. The ends were cut back, 1 base at V and 6 bases at J, with 7 bases in the middle. This CDR3 region has 11 residues. From germline, CDR1 is DFQATT and CDR2 SNEGSKA (reference sequence).

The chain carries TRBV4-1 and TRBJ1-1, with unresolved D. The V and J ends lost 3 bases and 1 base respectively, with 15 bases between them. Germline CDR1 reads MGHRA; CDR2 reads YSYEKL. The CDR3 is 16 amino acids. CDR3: CASSHSDGSSNTEAFF. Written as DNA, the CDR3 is TGCGCCAGCAGCCACTCGGATGGGAGCTCGAACACTGAAGCTTTCTTT.

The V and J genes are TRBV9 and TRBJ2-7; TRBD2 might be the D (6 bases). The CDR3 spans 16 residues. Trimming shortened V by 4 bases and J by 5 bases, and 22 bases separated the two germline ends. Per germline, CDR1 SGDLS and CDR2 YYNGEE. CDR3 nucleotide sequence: TGTGCCAGCAGCCCCCGCACGGACTACGGTCGAGACGAGCAGTACTTC. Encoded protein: CASSPRTDYGRDEQYF.

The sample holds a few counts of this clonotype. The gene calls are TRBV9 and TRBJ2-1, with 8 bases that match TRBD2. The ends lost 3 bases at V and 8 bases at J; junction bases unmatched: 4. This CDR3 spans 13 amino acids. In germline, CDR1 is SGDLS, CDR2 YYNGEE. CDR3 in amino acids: CASSAGRADEQFF. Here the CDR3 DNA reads TGTGCCAGCAGCGCCGGGAGGGCCGATGAGCAGTTCTTC.

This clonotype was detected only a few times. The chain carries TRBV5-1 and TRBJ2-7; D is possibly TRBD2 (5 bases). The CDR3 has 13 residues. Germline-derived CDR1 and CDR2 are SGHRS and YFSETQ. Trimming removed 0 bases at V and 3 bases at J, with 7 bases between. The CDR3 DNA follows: TGCGCCAGCAGCTTGGGCGAGGGCTACGAGCAGTACTTC. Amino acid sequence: CASSLGEGYEQYF.

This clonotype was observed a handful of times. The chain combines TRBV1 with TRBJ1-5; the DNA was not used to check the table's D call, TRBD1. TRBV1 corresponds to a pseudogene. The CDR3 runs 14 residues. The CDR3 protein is CTSSQRQGSQPQHF. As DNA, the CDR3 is TGCACCAGCAGCCAGAGACAGGGTAGTCAGCCCCAGCATTTT.

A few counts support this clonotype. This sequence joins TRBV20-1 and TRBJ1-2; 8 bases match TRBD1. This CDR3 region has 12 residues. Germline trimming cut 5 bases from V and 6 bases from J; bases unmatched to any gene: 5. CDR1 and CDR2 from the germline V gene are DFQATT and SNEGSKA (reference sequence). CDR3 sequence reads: CSASTGVHGYTF. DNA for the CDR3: TGCAGTGCTTCGACAGGGGTACATGGCTACACCTTC.

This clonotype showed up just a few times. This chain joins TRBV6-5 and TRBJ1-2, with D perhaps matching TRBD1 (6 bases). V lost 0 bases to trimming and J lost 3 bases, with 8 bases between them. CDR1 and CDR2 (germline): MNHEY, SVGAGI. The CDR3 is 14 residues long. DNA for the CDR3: TGTGCCAGCAGTTACTCGGGGACACACTATGGCTACACCTTC. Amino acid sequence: CASSYSGTHYGYTF.

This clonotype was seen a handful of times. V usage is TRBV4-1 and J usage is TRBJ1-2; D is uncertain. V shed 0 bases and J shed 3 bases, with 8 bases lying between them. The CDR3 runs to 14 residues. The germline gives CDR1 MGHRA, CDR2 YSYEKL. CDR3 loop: CASSQEEGDYGYTF. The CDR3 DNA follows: TGCGCCAGCAGCCAAGAGGAGGGAGACTATGGCTACACCTTC.

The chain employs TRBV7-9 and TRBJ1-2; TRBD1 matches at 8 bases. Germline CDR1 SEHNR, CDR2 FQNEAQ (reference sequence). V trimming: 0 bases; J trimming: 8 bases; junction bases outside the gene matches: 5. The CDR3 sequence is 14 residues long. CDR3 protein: CASSLAGQVLGYTF. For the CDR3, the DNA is TGTGCCAGCAGCTTAGCGGGACAGGTGCTGGGCTACACCTTC.

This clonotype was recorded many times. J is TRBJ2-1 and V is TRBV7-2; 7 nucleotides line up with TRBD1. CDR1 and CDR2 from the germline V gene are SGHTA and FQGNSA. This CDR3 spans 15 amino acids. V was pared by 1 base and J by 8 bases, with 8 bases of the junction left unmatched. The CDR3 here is CASSLGRQGEDEQFF. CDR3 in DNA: TGTGCCAGCAGCTTAGGTAGACAGGGCGAGGATGAGCAGTTCTTC. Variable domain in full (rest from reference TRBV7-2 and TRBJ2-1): GAGVSQSPSNKVTEKGKDVELRCDPISGHTALYWYRQSLGQGLEFLIYFQGNSAPDKSGLPSDRFSAERTGGSVSTLTIQRTQQEDSAVYLCASSLGRQGEDEQFFGPGTRLTVL.

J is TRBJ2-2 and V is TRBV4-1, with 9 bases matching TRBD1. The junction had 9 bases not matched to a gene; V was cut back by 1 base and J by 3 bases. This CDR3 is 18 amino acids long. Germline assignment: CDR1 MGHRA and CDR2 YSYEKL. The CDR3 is CASSQGPGTGQYTGELFF. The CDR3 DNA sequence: TGCGCCAGCAGCCAAGGCCCAGGGACAGGGCAATACACCGGGGAGCTGTTTTTT.